The 14 T cell receptor beta chains listed next were all sequenced from one sample in a study of post-analysis software for immune sequencing data. Carried by the TCR beta cDNA libraries were unique molecular identifiers. TCRdb reprocessed the PCR reads via MiXCR and lists one record per CDR3 protein. This sample yields over 700,000 distinct CDR3 sequences, of which roughly 27% are seen a single time; roughly 0.54% belongs to the top ten. Antigens of these TCRs are unknown. Study-wide points: Comparison of patients with controls showed about 5 TRBV segments more frequent in patients, TRBV5-6, TRBV5-1 and TRBV20-1 among them.

Sequenced: blood. The receptors stem from a girl aged 10 to 17 with multiple sclerosis.

This clonotype was counted a few times. V is TRBV20-1 and J is TRBJ1-2, with D unclear. CDR1 and CDR2 (germline): DFQATT, SNEGSKA (reference sequence). The CDR3 length is 14 residues. Trimming removed 0 bases at V and 4 bases at J, with 12 bases between. CDR3: CSARESPAAYGYTF. The CDR3 nucleotides read TGCAGTGCTAGAGAATCCCCGGCAGCCTATGGCTACACCTTC.

This clonotype was picked up a small number of times. This chain joins TRBV3-1 and TRBJ1-6; 9 nucleotides match TRBD1. The CDR3 runs 15 residues. V dropped 6 bases and J dropped 6; count of bases not matched to a gene: 6. The V gene's germline CDR1 is LGHDT and CDR2 YNNKEL (reference sequence). CDR3 nucleotides: TGTGCCAGCAGTCTTCTGGGACAGGGTAATTCACCCCTCCACTTT. Its translation is CASSLLGQGNSPLHF.

This clonotype was seen only a few times. CDR3 coding DNA: TGTGCCAGCAGCAAGGGGACAAACCCCTACGAGCAGTACTTC. This codes for CASSKGTNPYEQYF. J is TRBJ2-7 and V is TRBV7-9, with D maybe TRBD1 (6 bases). CDR3 length equals 14 residues. The germline gives CDR1 SEHNR, CDR2 FQNEAQ (reference sequence). Trimming pared 5 bases from V and 2 bases from J, leaving 13 bases between.

This clonotype came up a few times. The chain uses TRBV27 and TRBJ1-4, with D perhaps TRBD1 (6 bases). The germline V and J ends were trimmed by 6 bases and 4 bases, with 12 bases remaining between them. Germline assignment: CDR1 MNHEY and CDR2 SMNVEV (reference sequence). There are 14 residues in the CDR3. This CDR3 is CASRFRGRNEKLFF. The DNA for the CDR3 is TGTGCCAGCAGATTCAGGGGACGTAATGAAAAACTGTTTTTT.

The gene calls are TRBV29-1 and TRBJ2-5, with 7 bases lining up with TRBD2. Judging by the DNA end, TRBJ2-7 fits better; the J call may be wrong. Germline V gene sequence: CDR1 SQVTM, CDR2 ANQGSEA. CDR3 length: 14 residues. CDR3 nucleotide sequence: TGCAGCGTTGAAGGTCCGGGAGGCCTTTACGAGCAGTACTTC. Residues: CSVEGPGGLYEQYF.

This clonotype was counted ten times or more. CDR3 protein: CASSPGRRQPQHF. The CDR3 DNA reads as TGCGCCAGCAGCCCGGGACGGAGACAGCCCCAGCATTTT. The V call is TRBV4-1, the J call TRBJ1-5; a weak D match, TRBD1 (5 bases). Germline CDR1 is MGHRA and CDR2 is YSYEKL. The CDR3 is 13 residues long. Trimming shortened V by 4 bases and J by 7 bases, and 11 bases separated the two germline ends.

Notes on this clonotype: Relative to the germline gene, one junction end is altered; a read error may explain this. J is TRBJ2-3 and V is TRBV6-2 or TRBV6-3; D not certain. CDR1 and CDR2 from the germline V gene are MNHEY and SVGEGT. The CDR3 totals 11 residues. Here the CDR3 DNA reads TGTGCCACCACGCTCACAGATGCGCAGTATTTT. Translation gives CATTLTDAQYF.

This chain joins TRBV6-6 and TRBJ2-1, with 9 bases fitting TRBD2. V shed 8 bases, J shed 5 bases, and the junction held 7 bases outside the gene matches. Per germline, CDR1 MNHNY and CDR2 SVGAGI (reference sequence). The CDR3 is 14 residues long. The CDR3 region has the DNA TGTGCCAGCCGTGGCGGGAGGGGAAACAATGAGCAGTTCTTC. Amino acid sequence: CASRGGRGNNEQFF.

The CDR3 reads CASSFAGGRTDTQYF. DNA for the CDR3: TGCGCCAGCAGCTTTGCCGGGGGTCGCACAGATACGCAGTATTTT. This chain connects TRBV5-1 to TRBJ2-3, with D perhaps TRBD2 (6 bases). CDR3 length: 15 amino acids. Germline V lookup: CDR1 SGHRS, CDR2 YFSETQ. Trimming cost V 2 bases and J 1 base, with 11 bases left between them. Variable domain in full (rest from reference TRBV5-1 and TRBJ2-3): KAGVTQTPRYLIKTRGQQVTLSCSPISGHRSVSWYQQTPGQGLQFLFEYFSETQRNKGNFPGRFSGRQFSNSRSEMNVSTLELGDSALYLCASSFAGGRTDTQYFGPGTRLTVL.

Note on this clonotype: One end of the junction fails to match germline, which may point to a read error. The V gene is TRBV28, the J gene TRBJ1-1, with D perhaps matching TRBD1 (6 bases). The CDR3 consists of 14 residues. Germline V gene lookup returns CDR1 MDHEN and CDR2 SYDVKM. CDR3 nucleotide sequence: TGTGTCAGCAGGAGAGACAGGATGAACACTGAAGCTTTCTTT. It specifies CVSRRDRMNTEAFF.

This clonotype came up a few times. This chain joins TRBV20-1 and TRBJ2-5, with D unclear. The length of the CDR3 is 16 residues. Trimming took 6 bases from V and 5 from J, leaving 25 bases between them. The germline V gene encodes CDR1 DFQATT and CDR2 SNEGSKA (reference sequence). CDR3 sequence (DNA): TGCAGTGCCCCGCTACTTTGGCCGCCCGGCAGTGAGACCCAGTACTTC. This gives the protein CSAPLLWPPGSETQYF.

This clonotype was counted only a few times. The V gene is TRBV6-2 or TRBV6-3, the J gene TRBJ2-3; TRBD2 might be the D (5 bases). Germline V CDR1 and CDR2: MNHEY, SVGEGT. The CDR3 extends over 14 amino acids. V shed 2 bases and J shed 5 bases, with 11 bases lying between them. CDR3 nucleotides: TGTGCCAGCAGTTACCCCGGGAACCGAGATACGCAGTATTTT. This gives the protein CASSYPGNRDTQYF.

The chain carries TRBV20-1 and TRBJ1-5; 9 nucleotides agree with TRBD1. J was trimmed by 7 bases and V by 5 bases; bases with no gene match: 3. The CDR3 consists of 12 residues. The germline V gene encodes CDR1 DFQATT and CDR2 SNEGSKA (reference sequence). The CDR3 loop reads CSAGTGRQPQHF. In nucleotides, the CDR3 is TGCAGTGCTGGGACAGGGAGGCAGCCCCAGCATTTT.

The chain combines TRBV24-1 with TRBJ2-1, with D possibly TRBD1 on 5 matching bases. Deletions cut 7 bases from V and 4 bases from J, with 22 bases between. In germline, CDR1 is KGHDR, CDR2 SFDVKD. This CDR3 has 17 residues. The DNA of the CDR3 is TGTGCCACCAGCGGAACGGGCCGCACAGGAGATTACAATGAGCAGTTCTTC. Amino acids: CATSGTGRTGDYNEQFF.